Sequencing of this TCR beta chain was carried out in a study of T cell repertoires in cytomegalovirus infection. Only one count was recorded for this clonotype. Its antigen is not identified. Broader study findings: In two of eight donors, the top clonotype was HLA-C-restricted CMV-specific.

TCRdb processed the reads anew with MiXCR; each CDR3 protein has one entry. The sample records about 830,000 distinct CDR3 sequences, less than 35% being singletons. Trimming left V 1 base short and J 9 bases short, with 9 bases between. The CDR3 has 13 residues. Per the germline V gene, CDR1 is LGHNA and CDR2 is YNFKEQ. The TCR comes from a human donor in good health (CMV status not recorded). Some clones in this sample may be carry-over from other donors' samples. V gene TRBV4-2 combines with J gene TRBJ2-2; a weak D match, TRBD2 (5 bases). The sample here was cultured CD8+ T cells from PBMCs, taken from culture after CMV antigen stimulation. The CDR3 region is CASSQGGYRELFF. CDR3 DNA: TGTGCCAGCAGCCAAGGAGGGTACCGGGAGCTGTTTTTT.